The present T cell receptor beta chain was sequenced within a study of blood T cell repertoires in COVID-19. V gave up 8 bases and J gave up 2 bases; unmatched junction bases: 5. The CDR3 has 15 residues. CDR1 is MNHEY, CDR2 SMNVEV, per germline (reference sequence). The data were produced by immunoSEQ multiplex PCR, yet TCRdb's version contains in-frame clones alone and is incomplete. The table includes 71,000 or so clones, roughly 80% detected once. This receptor was taken from a man between 65 and 85 years old with acute or convalescent COVID-19. The sample comprised peripheral blood. V is TRBV27 and J is TRBJ2-1; 11 positions match TRBD2. The CDR3 loop reads CASGTSGRTYNEQFF. CDR3 sequence (DNA): TGTGCCAGCGGAACTAGCGGGAGAACCTACAATGAGCAGTTCTTC.